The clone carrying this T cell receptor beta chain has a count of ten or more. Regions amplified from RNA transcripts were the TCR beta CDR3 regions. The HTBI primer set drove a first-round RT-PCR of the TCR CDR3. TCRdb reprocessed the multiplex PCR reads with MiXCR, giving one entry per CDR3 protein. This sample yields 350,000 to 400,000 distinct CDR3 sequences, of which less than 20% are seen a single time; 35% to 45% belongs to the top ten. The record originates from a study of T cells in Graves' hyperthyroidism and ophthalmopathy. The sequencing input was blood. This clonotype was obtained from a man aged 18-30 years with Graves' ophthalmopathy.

CDR3 DNA: TGTGCCAGCAGCCGAGAGGGAGGGAAGCGGACCCAGTACTTC. Its protein is CASSREGGKRTQYF. This chain joins TRBV3-1 and TRBJ2-5, with 7 bases aligning to TRBD2. Germline CDR1 is LGHDT and CDR2 is YNNKEL (reference sequence). The trim removed 4 bases at V and 7 bases at J, leaving 9 bases unmatched. This CDR3 spans 14 amino acids.